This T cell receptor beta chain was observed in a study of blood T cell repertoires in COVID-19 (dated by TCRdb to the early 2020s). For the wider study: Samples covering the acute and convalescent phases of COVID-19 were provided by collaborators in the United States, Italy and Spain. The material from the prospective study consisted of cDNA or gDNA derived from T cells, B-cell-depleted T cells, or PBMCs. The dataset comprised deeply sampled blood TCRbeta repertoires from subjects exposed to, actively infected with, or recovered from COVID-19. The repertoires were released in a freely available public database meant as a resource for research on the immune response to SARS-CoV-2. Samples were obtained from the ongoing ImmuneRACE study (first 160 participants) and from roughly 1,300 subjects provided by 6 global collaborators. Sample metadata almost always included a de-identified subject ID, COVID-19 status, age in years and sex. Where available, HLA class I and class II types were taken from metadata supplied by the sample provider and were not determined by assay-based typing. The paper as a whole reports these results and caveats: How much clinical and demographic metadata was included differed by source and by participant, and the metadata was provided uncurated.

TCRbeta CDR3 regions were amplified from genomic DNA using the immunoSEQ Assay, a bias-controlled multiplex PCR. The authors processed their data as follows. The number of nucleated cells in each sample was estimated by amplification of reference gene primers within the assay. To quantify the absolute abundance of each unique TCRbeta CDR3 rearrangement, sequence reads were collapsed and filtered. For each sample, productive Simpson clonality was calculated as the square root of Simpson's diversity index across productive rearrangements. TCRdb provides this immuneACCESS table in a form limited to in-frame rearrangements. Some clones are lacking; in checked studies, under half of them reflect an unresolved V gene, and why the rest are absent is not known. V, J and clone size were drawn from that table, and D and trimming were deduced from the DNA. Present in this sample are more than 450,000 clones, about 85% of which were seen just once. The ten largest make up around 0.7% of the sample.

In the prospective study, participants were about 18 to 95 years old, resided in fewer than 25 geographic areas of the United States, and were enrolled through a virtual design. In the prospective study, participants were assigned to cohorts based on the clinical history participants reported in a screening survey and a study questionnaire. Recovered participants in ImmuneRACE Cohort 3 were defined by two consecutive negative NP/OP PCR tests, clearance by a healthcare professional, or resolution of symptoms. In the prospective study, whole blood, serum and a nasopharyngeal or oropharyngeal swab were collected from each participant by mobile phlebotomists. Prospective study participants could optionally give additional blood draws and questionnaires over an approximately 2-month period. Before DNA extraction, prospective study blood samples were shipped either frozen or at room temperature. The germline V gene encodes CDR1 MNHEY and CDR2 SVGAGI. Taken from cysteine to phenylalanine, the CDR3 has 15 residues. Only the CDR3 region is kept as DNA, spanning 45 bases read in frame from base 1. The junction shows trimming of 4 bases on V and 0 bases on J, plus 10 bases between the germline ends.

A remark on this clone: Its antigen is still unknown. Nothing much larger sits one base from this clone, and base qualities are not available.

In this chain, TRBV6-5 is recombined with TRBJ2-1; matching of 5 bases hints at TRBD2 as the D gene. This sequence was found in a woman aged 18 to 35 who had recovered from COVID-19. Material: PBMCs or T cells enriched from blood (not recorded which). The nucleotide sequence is TGTGCCAGCAGTTGGATAAGCGGCTCCTACAATGAGCAGTTCTTC. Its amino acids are CASSWISGSYNEQFF.